This T cell receptor (beta chain) appears in the sequencing data of a study of T cells in Graves' hyperthyroidism and ophthalmopathy. Individuals with ophthalmopathy presented a Clinical Activity Score of at least 3, a NOSPECS grade of at least 4 and a duration under 3 months. The PBMCs were sourced from fresh peripheral blood (about 9.7 ml). Per the germline V gene, CDR1 is LNHNV and CDR2 is YYDKDF (reference sequence). V was trimmed by 6 bases and J by 6 bases, leaving 15 bases between them. The CDR3 totals 14 residues. General study findings and limits: Before onset, ophthalmopathy was predicted by the model a median around 6 months earlier. Most clonotypes expanded in the thyroid (above 0.001) were also present in blood.

This clonotype was recorded a few times. Antigen unknown. Authors of the study amplified TCR beta CDR3 regions from RNA transcripts. The HTBI primer set drove a first-round RT-PCR of the TCR CDR3. MiXCR, applied by TCRdb to the multiplex PCR reads, yields one record per CDR3 protein. The sample includes over 500,000 distinct CDR3 sequences, roughly 18% of them seen just once. Sequences were obtained from blood. The sequence came from a young woman with Graves' ophthalmopathy. The chain joins TRBV15 to TRBJ1-5; tentative D call: TRBD1 (6 bases). CDR3 loop: CATRREGDSQPQHF. The CDR3 region has the DNA TGTGCCACCAGAAGGGAGGGGGATAGTCAGCCCCAGCATTTT.